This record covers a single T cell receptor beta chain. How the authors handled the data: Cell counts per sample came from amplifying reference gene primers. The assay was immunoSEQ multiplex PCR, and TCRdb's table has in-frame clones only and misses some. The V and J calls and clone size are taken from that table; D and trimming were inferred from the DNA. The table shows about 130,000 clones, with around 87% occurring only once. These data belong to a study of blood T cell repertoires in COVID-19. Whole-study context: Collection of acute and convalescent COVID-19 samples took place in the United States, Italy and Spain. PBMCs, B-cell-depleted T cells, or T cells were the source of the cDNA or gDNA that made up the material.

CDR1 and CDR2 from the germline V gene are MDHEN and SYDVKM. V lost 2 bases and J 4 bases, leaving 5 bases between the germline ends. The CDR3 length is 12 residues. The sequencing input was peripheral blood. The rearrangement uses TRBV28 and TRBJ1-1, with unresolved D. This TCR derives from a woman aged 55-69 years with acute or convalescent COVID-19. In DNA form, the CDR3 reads TGTGCCAGCAGTTTACCCTCCACTGAAGCTTTCTTT. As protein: CASSLPSTEAFF.